These 5 T cell receptor beta chains were all obtained from the same sample, sequenced in a study of T cells in Graves' hyperthyroidism and ophthalmopathy (dated by TCRdb to between 2018 and 2021). The library was generated by multiplex PCR. Instrument used: Illumina HiSeq 2000. The TCR beta CDR3 regions were amplified from the RNA transcripts. The TCR CDR3 was subjected to a first round of RT-PCR using the HTBI primer set and the Qiagen OneStep RT-PCR kit. Through fastp at Q25 and MiXCR, TCRdb rebuilt clones from the public reads, retaining in-frame beta chains. Records with the same CDR3 protein are collapsed into one entry carrying the most frequent genes and DNA. For this sample there are some 510,000 distinct CDR3 sequences; approximately 44% appear just once. The ten largest clones represent about 8.2% of the sample. The sample consisted of peripheral blood or thyroid tissue (not recorded which). These receptors all come from a woman younger than 35 with Graves' hyperthyroidism. Donor details come from another sample of the same person, matched by shared clones.

The chain is built from TRBV14 and TRBJ2-6; 8 bases fit TRBD1. The J segment lost 3 bases and the V segment lost 4 bases, leaving 11 bases of the junction unmatched. There are 18 residues in the CDR3. The germline V gene encodes CDR1 SGHDN and CDR2 FVKESK. CDR3 nucleotides: TGTGCCAGCAGCCCTCCGGACAGGGCGGGTTTTGGGGCCAACGTCCTGACTTTC. Translating gives CASSPPDRAGFGANVLTF. Full variable domain (remainder filled in from reference TRBV14 and TRBJ2-6): EAGVTQFPSHSVIEKGQTVTLRCDPISGHDNLYWYRRVMGKEIKFLLHFVKESKQDESGMPNNRFLAERTGGTYSTLKVQPAELEDSGVYFCASSPPDRAGFGANVLTFGAGSRLTVL.

J is TRBJ2-5 and V is TRBV10-3; D possibly corresponds to TRBD1 (6 bases). This CDR3 spans 14 amino acids. The V end was cut by 6 bases, the J end by 5 bases, with 16 bases between. Germline V CDR1 and CDR2: ENHRY, SYGVKD. The CDR3, as DNA: TGTGCCATCAGGCCGGGACACACGACGGAGACCCAGTACTTC. This codes for CAIRPGHTTETQYF.

In this sample, this clonotype turned up many times. This chain's CDR3 is CASSEALWTEKLFF. The CDR3 DNA sequence: TGTGCCAGCAGTGAAGCCCTCTGGACGGAAAAACTGTTTTTT. The chain carries TRBV2 and TRBJ1-4; no firm D call. V lost 0 bases, J lost 8 bases, and 10 bases lay in between. The CDR3 runs to 14 residues. The V gene's germline CDR1 is SNHLY and CDR2 FYNNEI.

With regard to this clonotype: A read error may explain this, as a much larger clone is one base away. This chain uses TRBV7-9 with TRBJ2-5, with D uncertain. The CDR3 is 13 residues long. Germline CDR1 is SEHNR and CDR2 is FQNEAQ (reference sequence). The CDR3, as DNA: TGTGCCAGGAGCTCGACGGGTTACGAGACCCAGTACTTC. Encoded protein: CARSSTGYETQYF.

This clonotype came up many times. The chain carries TRBV7-9 and TRBJ1-3; D is possibly TRBD1 (5 bases). V lost 2 bases to trimming and J lost 0 bases, with 11 bases between them. Germline V gene lookup returns CDR1 SEHNR and CDR2 FQNEAQ (reference sequence). The CDR3 spans 16 residues. The CDR3 DNA reads TGTGCCAGCAGCTTACCAGGGTTGAGCTCTGGAAACACCATATATTTT. It yields the protein CASSLPGLSSGNTIYF.